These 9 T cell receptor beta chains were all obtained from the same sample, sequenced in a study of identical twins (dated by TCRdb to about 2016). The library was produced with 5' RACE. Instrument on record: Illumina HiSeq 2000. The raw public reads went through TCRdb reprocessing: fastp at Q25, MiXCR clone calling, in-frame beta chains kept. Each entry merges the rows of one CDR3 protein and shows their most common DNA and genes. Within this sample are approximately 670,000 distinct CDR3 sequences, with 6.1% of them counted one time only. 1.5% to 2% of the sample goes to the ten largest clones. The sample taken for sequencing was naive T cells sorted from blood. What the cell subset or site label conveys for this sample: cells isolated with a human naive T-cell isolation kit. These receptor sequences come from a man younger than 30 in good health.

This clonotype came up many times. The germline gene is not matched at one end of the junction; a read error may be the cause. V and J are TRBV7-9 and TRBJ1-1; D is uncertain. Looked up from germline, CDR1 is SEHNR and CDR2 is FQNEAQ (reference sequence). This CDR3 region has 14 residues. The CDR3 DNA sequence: TGTGCCAGCAGGTTAGGAACCGACGGGGTTGAAGCTTTCTTT. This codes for CASRLGTDGVEAFF.

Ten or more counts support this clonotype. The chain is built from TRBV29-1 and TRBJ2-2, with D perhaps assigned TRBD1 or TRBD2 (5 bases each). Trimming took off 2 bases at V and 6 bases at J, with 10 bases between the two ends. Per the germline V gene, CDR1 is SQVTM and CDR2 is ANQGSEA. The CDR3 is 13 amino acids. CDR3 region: CSVEWGIAGELFF. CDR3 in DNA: TGCAGCGTTGAATGGGGGATAGCCGGGGAGCTGTTTTTT.

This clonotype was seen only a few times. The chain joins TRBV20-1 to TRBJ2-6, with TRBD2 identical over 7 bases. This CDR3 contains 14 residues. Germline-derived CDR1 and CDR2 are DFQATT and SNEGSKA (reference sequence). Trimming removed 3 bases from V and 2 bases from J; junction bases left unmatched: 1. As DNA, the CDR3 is TGCAGTGCTAGTGGGGGGGCTGGGGCCAACGTCCTGACTTTC. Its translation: CSASGGAGANVLTF.

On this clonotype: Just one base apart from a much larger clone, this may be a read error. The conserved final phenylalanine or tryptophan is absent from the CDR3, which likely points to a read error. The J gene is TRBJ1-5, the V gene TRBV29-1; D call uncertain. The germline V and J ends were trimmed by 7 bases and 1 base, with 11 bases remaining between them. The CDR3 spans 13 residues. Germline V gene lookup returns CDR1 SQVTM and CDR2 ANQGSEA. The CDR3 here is CSALDGSNQPQHC. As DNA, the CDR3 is TGCAGCGCCTTAGACGGAAGCAATCAGCCCCAGCATTGT.

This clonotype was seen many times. CDR3 DNA sequence: TGTGCCAGCGATGGGGAGTGTCGAGACAGCCTACCCTACGAGCAGTACTTC. Its translation is CASDGECRDSLPYEQYF. The chain carries TRBV7-2 and TRBJ2-7; TRBD1 or TRBD2 may be the D gene (5 bases each). The V gene's germline CDR1 is SGHTA and CDR2 FQGNSA. Trimming shortened V by 8 bases and J by 2 bases, and 25 bases separated the two germline ends. CDR3 length: 17 amino acids. The complete variable domain, with remaining parts taken from reference TRBV7-2 and TRBJ2-7, reads GAGVSQSPSNKVTEKGKDVELRCDPISGHTALYWYRQSLGQGLEFLIYFQGNSAPDKSGLPSDRFSAERTGGSVSTLTIQRTQQEDSAVYLCASDGECRDSLPYEQYFGPGTRLTVT.

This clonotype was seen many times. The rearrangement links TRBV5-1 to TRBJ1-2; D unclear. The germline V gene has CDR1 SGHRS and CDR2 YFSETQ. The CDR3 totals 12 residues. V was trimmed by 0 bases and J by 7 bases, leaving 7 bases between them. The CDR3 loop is CASSLATGGYTF. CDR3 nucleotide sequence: TGCGCCAGCAGCTTGGCAACGGGTGGCTACACCTTC.

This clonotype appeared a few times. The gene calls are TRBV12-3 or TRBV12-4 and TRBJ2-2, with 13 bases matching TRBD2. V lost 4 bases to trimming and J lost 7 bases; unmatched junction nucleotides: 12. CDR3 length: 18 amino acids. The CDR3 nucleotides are TGTGCCAGCAGTTCCCGGACTAGCGGGAGTGTTTATATCGGGGAGCTGTTTTTT. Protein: CASSSRTSGSVYIGELFF.

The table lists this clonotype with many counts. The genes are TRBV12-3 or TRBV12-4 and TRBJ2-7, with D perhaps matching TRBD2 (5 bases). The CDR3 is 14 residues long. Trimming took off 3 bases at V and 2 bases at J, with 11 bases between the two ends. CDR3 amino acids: CASSFRGSTYEQYF. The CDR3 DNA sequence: TGTGCCAGCAGTTTCCGGGGTAGCACCTACGAGCAGTACTTC.

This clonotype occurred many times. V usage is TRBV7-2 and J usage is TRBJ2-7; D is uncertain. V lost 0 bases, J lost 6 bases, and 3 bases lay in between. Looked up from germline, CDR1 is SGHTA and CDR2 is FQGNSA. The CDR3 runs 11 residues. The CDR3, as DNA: TGTGCCAGCAGCTTAGCGCTCGAGCAGTACTTC. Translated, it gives CASSLALEQYF.